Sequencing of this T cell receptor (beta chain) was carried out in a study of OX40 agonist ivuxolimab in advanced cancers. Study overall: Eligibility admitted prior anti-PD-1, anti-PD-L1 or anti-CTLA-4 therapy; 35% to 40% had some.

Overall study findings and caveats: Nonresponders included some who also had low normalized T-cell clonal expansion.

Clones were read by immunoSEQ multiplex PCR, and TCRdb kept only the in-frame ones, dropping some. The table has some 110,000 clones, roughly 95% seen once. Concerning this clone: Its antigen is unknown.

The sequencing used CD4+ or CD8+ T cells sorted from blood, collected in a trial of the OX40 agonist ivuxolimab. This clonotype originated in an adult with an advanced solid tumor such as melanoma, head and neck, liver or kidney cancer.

In nucleotides, the CDR3 is TGCGCCAGCAGCAACGGACGCAACATGGGCACAGATACGCAGTATTTT. Translation gives CASSNGRNMGTDTQYF. The J gene is TRBJ2-3, the V gene TRBV5-1; D gene unclear. This CDR3 has 16 residues. With 4 bases removed from V and 1 base from J, the gap between germline ends came to 16 bases. CDR1 is SGHRS, CDR2 YFSETQ, per germline.